The 26 T cell receptor beta chains presented below share a single source sample, sequenced in a study of T cells in narcolepsy. Repertoires were generated with immunoSEQ multiplex PCR, while TCRdb's copy carries only in-frame clones and drops some. This sample has around 31,000 clones, with around 83% found just once. Sequenced material: CD45RA- memory CD4+ T cells from PBMCs. These receptors were obtained from a human donor with narcolepsy.

This clone came up once. The chain recombines TRBV4-1 with TRBJ2-3, with TRBD2 matching 12 bases. Looked up from germline, CDR1 is MGHRA and CDR2 is YSYEKL. J was trimmed by 5 bases and V by 2 bases; bases with no gene match: 8. The length of the CDR3 is 17 residues. The CDR3, as DNA: TGCGCCAGCAGCCAACCCTTACTAGCGGGGGGCCAAGATACGCAGTATTTT. Translating it yields CASSQPLLAGGQDTQYF.

The chain employs TRBV19 and TRBJ1-2, with D possibly being TRBD1 (6 bases). CDR1 LNHDA and CDR2 SQIVND come from the germline V gene (reference sequence). The CDR3 length is 17 residues. V gave up 6 bases and J gave up 2 bases, with 22 bases separating them. The CDR3 here is CASRRPSRTDLNYGYTF. The DNA of the CDR3 is TGTGCCAGTAGGCGGCCCTCCCGGACAGACTTAAACTATGGCTACACCTTC.

V and J are TRBV5-6 and TRBJ1-1; possibly TRBD1 for D (5 bases). The CDR3 contains 15 residues. Germline values: CDR1 SGHDT, CDR2 YYEEEE. The V and J ends lost 1 base and 4 bases respectively, with 14 bases between them. The CDR3 region has the DNA TGTGCCAGCAGCTTGCCCGGGGCCGGGGGCACTGAAGCTTTCTTT. Residues: CASSLPGAGGTEAFF. Supplemented by reference TRBV5-6 and TRBJ1-1, the full variable domain reads DAGVTQSPTHLIKTRGQQVTLRCSPKSGHDTVSWYQQALGQGPQFIFQYYEEEERQRGNFPDRFSGHQFPNYSSELNVNALLLGDSALYLCASSLPGAGGTEAFFGQGTRLTVV.

The chain joins TRBV10-3 to TRBJ2-1; D call uncertain. From germline, CDR1 is ENHRY and CDR2 SYGVKD. The CDR3 runs 12 residues. V lost 0 bases, J lost 7 bases, and 4 bases lay in between. The CDR3 DNA reads TGTGCCATCAGTGAGTCAGGGAATGAGCAGTTCTTC. Translated, it gives CAISESGNEQFF.

V gene TRBV5-1 combines with J gene TRBJ2-2, with a tentative D call TRBD2 (7 bases). Germline CDR1 reads SGHRS; CDR2 reads YFSETQ. The CDR3 runs to 16 residues. Trimming pared 0 bases from V and 6 bases from J, leaving 15 bases between. The CDR3 DNA is TGCGCCAGCAGCTTGGCGGCGGGGGCGGCCGCCGGGGAGCTGTTTTTT. It translates to CASSLAAGAAAGELFF.

Concerning this clone: At one end, the junction sequence differs from germline, possibly due to a read error. The rearrangement joins TRBV7-8 to TRBJ2-7; 7 nucleotides match TRBD1. Germline V gene data show CDR1 as SGHVS and CDR2 as FQNEAQ. The CDR3 length is 13 residues. The CDR3: CASSLAIDRALGF. The CDR3, as DNA: TGTGCCAGCAGCTTAGCCATCGACAGGGCACTCGGCTTC.

This clone was observed a few times. DNA for the CDR3: TGTGCCAGCAGCTTGGAGGCGGGGGGCCTAAGCACAGATACGCAGTATTTT. It encodes CASSLEAGGLSTDTQYF. V usage is TRBV5-4 and J usage is TRBJ2-3, with TRBD2 identical over 8 bases. After removal of 0 bases from V and 0 bases from J, the junction contained 6 bases not matched to a gene. There are 17 residues in the CDR3. CDR1 and CDR2 from the germline V gene are SGHNT and YYREEE (reference sequence).

The genes are TRBV11-3 and TRBJ2-1; D gene ambiguous. Germline values: CDR1 SGHNT, CDR2 YENEEA. V shed 0 bases and J shed 0 bases, with 6 bases lying between them. This CDR3 comprises 15 residues. CDR3 residues: CASSLEESSYNEQFF. The CDR3 DNA sequence: TGTGCCAGCAGCTTAGAAGAGAGCTCCTACAATGAGCAGTTCTTC.

This clone was seen a handful of times. The chain recombines TRBV5-4 with TRBJ2-1; the D call may be TRBD1 or TRBD2 (5 bases each). The CDR3 has 14 residues. V lost 3 bases, J lost 8 bases, and 15 bases lay in between. Germline CDR1 reads SGHNT; CDR2 reads YYREEE (reference sequence). CDR3 DNA: TGTGCCAGCAGCTCCCCGGGACCCCCTCATGAGCAGTTCTTC. It is translated as CASSSPGPPHEQFF. The full variable domain, with the rest looked up from reference TRBV5-4 and TRBJ2-1, is ETGVTQSPTHLIKTRGQQVTLRCSSQSGHNTVSWYQQALGQGPQFIFQYYREEENGRGNFPPRFSGLQFPNYSSELNVNALELDDSALYLCASSSPGPPHEQFFGPGTRLTVL.

The chain couples TRBV6-5 to TRBJ2-1, with TRBD1 matching 9 bases. From germline, CDR1 is MNHEY and CDR2 SVGAGI. The CDR3 runs 14 residues. The J segment lost 8 bases and the V segment lost 6 bases, leaving 8 bases of the junction unmatched. In DNA, the CDR3 is TGTGCCAGCAGCTCAGGGACAGGGAGGGATGAGCAGTTCTTC. This codes for CASSSGTGRDEQFF.

The genes are TRBV7-6 and TRBJ1-1, with 8 nucleotides matching TRBD1. Germline CDR1 reads SGHVS; CDR2 reads FNYEAQ. This CDR3 region has 15 residues. V lost 4 bases and J lost 4; bases outside the gene matches: 8. The CDR3 here is CASSSPGTGGTEAFF. CDR3 coding DNA: TGTGCCAGCAGCTCACCCGGGACAGGAGGCACTGAAGCTTTCTTT.

This clone was picked up one time. The chain is built from TRBV7-4 and TRBJ1-1; possibly TRBD1 for D (5 bases). This CDR3 has 14 residues. The V end was cut by 4 bases, the J end by 3 bases, with 12 bases between. Germline V gene sequence: CDR1 SGHVT, CDR2 SQSDAQ. CDR3 in amino acids: CASSSIRGDTEAFF. The CDR3 region has the DNA TGTGCCAGCAGCTCCATCCGAGGGGACACTGAAGCTTTCTTT.

The CDR3 bases are TGTGCCAGCAGCTCACCCGGGGTTGAGCAGTTCTTC. It encodes CASSSPGVEQFF. The V call is TRBV5-4, the J call TRBJ2-1; a possible D gene is TRBD2 (5 bases). Germline V gene lookup returns CDR1 SGHNT and CDR2 YYREEE (reference sequence). V lost 3 bases to trimming and J lost 9 bases, with 10 bases between them. The CDR3 is made up of 12 amino acids. Using reference TRBV5-4 and TRBJ2-1 for the parts outside the CDR3, the full variable domain is ETGVTQSPTHLIKTRGQQVTLRCSSQSGHNTVSWYQQALGQGPQFIFQYYREEENGRGNFPPRFSGLQFPNYSSELNVNALELDDSALYLCASSSPGVEQFFGPGTRLTVL.

The chain uses TRBV6-4 and TRBJ2-1; D gene uncertain. Germline V gene sequence: CDR1 MRHNA, CDR2 SNTAGT. V lost 2 bases, J lost 6 bases, and 14 bases lay in between. The CDR3 is 15 residues long. Here the CDR3 DNA reads TGTGCCAGCAGTGACAAAGTCGGCTATTTCAATGAGCAGTTCTTC. Protein sequence: CASSDKVGYFNEQFF.

The chain joins TRBV19 to TRBJ1-4, with unresolved D. The CDR3 is 13 residues long. V was pared by 8 bases and J by 2 bases, with 9 bases between. The germline V gene has CDR1 LNHDA and CDR2 SQIVND (reference sequence). Here the CDR3 DNA reads TGTGCCAGTTTTGAGAGGACTAATGAAAAACTGTTTTTT. Protein product: CASFERTNEKLFF. Full variable domain (outside the CDR3, taken from reference TRBV19 and TRBJ1-4): DGGITQSPKYLFRKEGQNVTLSCEQNLNHDAMYWYRQDPGQGLRLIYYSQIVNDFQKGDIAEGYSVSREKKESFPLTVTSAQKNPTAFYLCASFERTNEKLFFGSGTQLSVL.

J is TRBJ2-3 and V is TRBV5-1; 7 bases map to TRBD2. This CDR3 is built from 16 residues. Germline V gene sequence: CDR1 SGHRS, CDR2 YFSETQ. V was clipped by 0 bases and J by 5 bases; unmatched bases: 9. The chain's CDR3 is CASSLGLAERRDTQYF. The DNA for the CDR3 is TGCGCCAGCAGCTTGGGTCTAGCGGAAAGGAGAGATACGCAGTATTTT.

V and J are TRBV10-3 and TRBJ1-2; the match to TRBD1 covers 8 bases. The trim removed 6 bases at V and 0 bases at J, leaving 9 bases unmatched. This CDR3 spans 16 amino acids. The germline V gene encodes CDR1 ENHRY and CDR2 SYGVKD. CDR3 nucleotide sequence: TGTGCCATCAGGCTACAGGGGGAGTTAGCTAACTATGGCTACACCTTC. Protein product: CAIRLQGELANYGYTF.

The chain carries TRBV11-2 and TRBJ1-5, with D hard to call. The CDR3 runs to 14 residues. CDR1 SGHAT and CDR2 FQNNGV come from the germline V gene. Trimming removed 5 bases at V and 6 bases at J, with 14 bases between. The CDR3 is CASSKKVGGQPQHF. As DNA, the CDR3 is TGTGCCAGCAGCAAAAAGGTAGGCGGTCAGCCCCAGCATTTT.

This chain links TRBV7-6 with TRBJ1-1, with TRBD1 matching over 10 bases. The CDR3 is 17 residues long. Germline assignment: CDR1 SGHVS and CDR2 FNYEAQ. Trimming removed 5 bases from V and 0 bases from J; junction bases left unmatched: 9. CDR3 in DNA: TGTGCCAGCAGCCCCCAACAGACAGGGGGCGTGAACACTGAAGCTTTCTTT. It is translated as CASSPQQTGGVNTEAFF.

V is TRBV28 and J is TRBJ2-3; D not certain. Germline CDR1 and CDR2: MDHEN and SYDVKM. V lost 4 bases to trimming and J lost 2 bases, with 7 bases between them. The CDR3 contains 13 residues. The CDR3, as DNA: TGTGCCAGCAGTTCAGGTCTCACAGATACGCAGTATTTT. This codes for CASSSGLTDTQYF.

This chain joins TRBV6-1 and TRBJ1-5, with D possibly being TRBD1 (5 bases). This CDR3 region has 13 residues. The germline CDR1 and CDR2 sequences are MNHNS and SASEGT. The V and J ends lost 4 bases and 6 bases respectively, with 10 bases between them. The CDR3 reads CASSGQGIQPQHF. The CDR3, as DNA: TGTGCCAGCAGTGGGCAGGGAATTCAGCCCCAGCATTTT.

CDR3 amino acids: CASSRDRKNTYEQYF. DNA of the CDR3: TGTGCCAGCAGCCGGGACAGGAAGAACACCTACGAGCAGTACTTC. The rearrangement uses TRBV11-2 and TRBJ2-7; 8 nucleotides align to TRBD1. With 5 bases clipped from V and 2 bases from J, the junction kept 8 bases outside the gene matches. The CDR3 has 15 residues. Germline values: CDR1 SGHAT, CDR2 FQNNGV. Based on the CDR3 plus reference TRBV11-2 and TRBJ2-7, the full variable domain is EAGVAQSPRYKIIEKRQSVAFWCNPISGHATLYWYQQILGQGPKLLIQFQNNGVVDDSQLPKDRFSAERLKGVDSTLKIQPAKLEDSAVYLCASSRDRKNTYEQYFGPGTRLTVT.

This clone has a handful of counts. The chain has TRBV6-5 and TRBJ1-2, with 10 nucleotides matching TRBD1. The CDR3 length is 15 residues. The trim removed 0 bases at V and 7 bases at J, leaving 5 bases unmatched. In germline, CDR1 is MNHEY, CDR2 SVGAGI. This CDR3 reads CASSYSRTGGSGYTF. CDR3 in DNA: TGTGCCAGCAGTTACTCTAGGACAGGGGGGTCTGGCTACACCTTC.

V gene TRBV5-4 combines with J gene TRBJ2-1, with TRBD2 matching 7 bases. The CDR3 spans 17 residues. V trimming: 0 bases; J trimming: 7 bases; junction bases outside the gene matches: 13. Per germline, CDR1 SGHNT and CDR2 YYREEE (reference sequence). The CDR3 DNA is TGTGCCAGCAGCTTGGCCGTAGGGACTATATTTCCTAATGAGCAGTTCTTC. This encodes CASSLAVGTIFPNEQFF.

The chain couples TRBV29-1 to TRBJ2-5, with 8 bases identical to TRBD1. Germline V gives CDR1 SQVTM, CDR2 ANQGSEA. The CDR3 contains 11 residues. CDR3 coding DNA: TGCAGTGGGGACAGGCAAGAGACCCAGTACTTC. It codes for CSGDRQETQYF.

The chain is built from TRBV4-3 and TRBJ1-1; no firm D call. CDR3 length: 15 residues. Germline V CDR1 and CDR2: LGHNA, YSLEER. V dropped 0 bases and J dropped 2 bases, with 10 bases sitting between them. CDR3 loop: CASSQDLGVNTEAFF. CDR3 nucleotide sequence: TGCGCCAGCAGCCAAGATCTCGGGGTTAACACTGAAGCTTTCTTT.